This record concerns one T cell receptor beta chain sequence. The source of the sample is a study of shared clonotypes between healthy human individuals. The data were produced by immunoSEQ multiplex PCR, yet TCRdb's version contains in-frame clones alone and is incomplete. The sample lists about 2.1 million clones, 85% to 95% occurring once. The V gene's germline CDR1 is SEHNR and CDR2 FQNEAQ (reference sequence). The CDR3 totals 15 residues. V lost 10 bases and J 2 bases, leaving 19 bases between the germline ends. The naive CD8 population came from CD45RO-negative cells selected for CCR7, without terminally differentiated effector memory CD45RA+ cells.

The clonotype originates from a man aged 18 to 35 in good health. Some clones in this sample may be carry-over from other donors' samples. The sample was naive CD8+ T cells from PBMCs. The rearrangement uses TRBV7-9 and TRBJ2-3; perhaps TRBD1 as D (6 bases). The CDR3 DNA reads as TGTGCCATTGACGGGACATCCTTTAACACAGATACGCAGTATTTT. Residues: CAIDGTSFNTDTQYF.